Following are 10 T cell receptor beta chains from one sample sequenced in a study of vaccination effects on CD4 cells after COVID-19. Assay used: immunoSEQ multiplex PCR; TCRdb lists only in-frame clones, some missing. The table shows 66,000 or so clones, with around two thirds occurring only once. No cognate antigen is known for these TCRs. Following a roughly ten-day culture, CD4+ T cells were purified. Participants were given two doses of BNT162b2 or mRNA-1273 vaccine. Source: CD4+ T cells from PBMCs cultured without peptide, taken after COVID-19 vaccination. The receptor source for this set is a human donor who received a COVID-19 vaccine.

This chain uses TRBV3-1 (or the pseudogene TRBV3-2) with TRBJ1-1; no definite D call. Trimming took off 2 bases at V and 1 base at J, with 5 bases between the two ends. This CDR3 region has 13 residues. Germline CDR1 reads LGHDT; CDR2 reads YNNKEL (reference sequence). The CDR3 DNA follows: TGTGCCAGCAGCCAACAAGCGAACACTGAAGCTTTCTTT. Protein sequence: CASSQQANTEAFF.

The chain is built from TRBV7-2 and TRBJ1-4; no clear D. V was trimmed by 1 base and J by 8 bases, leaving 8 bases between them. The germline CDR1 and CDR2 sequences are SGHTA and FQGNSA. This CDR3 is built from 13 residues. Written as DNA, the CDR3 is TGTGCCAGCAGCTTAGGGGTCGACGAAAAACTGTTTTTT. Amino acid sequence: CASSLGVDEKLFF. The variable domain in full, with the rest retrieved from reference TRBV7-2 and TRBJ1-4, is GAGVSQSPSNKVTEKGKDVELRCDPISGHTALYWYRQSLGQGLEFLIYFQGNSAPDKSGLPSDRFSAERTGGSVSTLTIQRTQQEDSAVYLCASSLGVDEKLFFGSGTQLSVL.

The rearrangement uses TRBV12-3 or TRBV12-4 and TRBJ2-5, with D perhaps TRBD2 (5 bases). The V end lost 3 bases, the J end lost 5 bases, and 10 bases lay between the germline ends. CDR3 size: 13 residues. CDR3 coding DNA: TGTGCCAGCAGTTTCCAGCCGGGGGAGACCCAGTACTTC. Translating it yields CASSFQPGETQYF.

The chain uses TRBV6-6 and TRBJ2-2, with D perhaps TRBD1 (5 bases). CDR1 is MNHNY and CDR2 is SVGAGI in the germline V gene (reference sequence). CDR3 length: 17 amino acids. The germline V and J ends were trimmed by 5 bases and 4 bases, with 20 bases remaining between them. CDR3 loop: CASSPQSGRAGTGELFF. The CDR3 nucleotides are TGTGCCAGCAGTCCCCAGTCCGGCAGGGCTGGCACCGGGGAGCTGTTTTTT.

The chain is built from TRBV4-1 and TRBJ2-7; D gene uncertain. The length of the CDR3 is 16 residues. V was shortened by 4 bases and J by 0 bases, with 16 bases between the two germline ends. Germline V gene data show CDR1 as MGHRA and CDR2 as YSYEKL. CDR3 coding DNA: TGCGCCAGCAGCCCAAGGACCGCTATCAGCTCCTACGAGCAGTACGTC. This translates into CASSPRTAISSYEQYV.

This clone was seen a few times. The chain is built from TRBV11-3 and TRBJ2-2, with 11 bases that match TRBD2. The V gene end was trimmed by 4 bases and the J gene end by 4 bases; junction bases not matched to a gene: 5. The CDR3 is 16 amino acids. The germline V gene has CDR1 SGHNT and CDR2 YENEEA. The CDR3 DNA sequence: TGTGCCAGCAGCTATAGTGGGACTAGCGGCACCGGGGAGCTGTTTTTT. Its protein is CASSYSGTSGTGELFF.

The chain couples TRBV7-2 to TRBJ1-3, with 8 bases fitting TRBD1. With V trimmed by 5 bases and J by 3 bases, 3 bases remained unmatched. Germline V lookup: CDR1 SGHTA, CDR2 FQGNSA. The CDR3 loop spans 14 amino acids. The CDR3 nucleotides are TGTGCCAGCAGCCCCGGGACAGGTGGAAACACCATATATTTT. Translated, it gives CASSPGTGGNTIYF.

This chain connects TRBV3-1 (or the pseudogene TRBV3-2) to TRBJ1-5; D may be TRBD1 (5 bases). Germline-derived CDR1 and CDR2 are LGHDT and YNNKEL (reference sequence). The V gene lost 6 bases and the J gene lost 4 bases, with 7 bases spanning the gap. The CDR3 is 12 residues long. CDR3 bases: TGTGCCAGCAGTCGGGGGAATCAGCCCCAGCATTTT. Translation: CASSRGNQPQHF.

The count of this clone is one. V and J are TRBV6-1 and TRBJ2-7, with D possibly TRBD1 on 6 matching bases. This CDR3 is built from 13 residues. CDR1 is MNHNS and CDR2 is SASEGT in the germline V gene. V gave up 3 bases and J gave up 5 bases, with 11 bases separating them. The CDR3 loop reads CASSDRNRDEQYV. Written as DNA, the CDR3 is TGTGCCAGCAGTGACCGGAACAGGGACGAGCAGTACGTC.

This chain uses TRBV6-5 with TRBJ1-2; 7 bases map to TRBD1. The CDR3 is made up of 12 amino acids. Germline CDR1 reads MNHEY; CDR2 reads SVGAGI. After removal of 6 bases from V and 6 bases from J, the junction contained 4 bases not matched to a gene. CDR3: CASSLTGDGYTF. The CDR3 bases are TGTGCCAGCAGCCTTACAGGGGATGGCTACACCTTC.